A single sample gave rise to the 7 T cell receptor beta chains below, sequenced in a study of T cell repertoires in cytomegalovirus infection. Each CDR3 protein gets one entry after TCRdb re-called the reads with MiXCR. The profile shows around 99,000 distinct CDR3 sequences, 29% of them singletons. Their antigens are not known. The sequenced sample was CD8+ T cells from cultured PBMCs, obtained from culture after CMV antigen stimulation. These receptor sequences come from a human donor in good health (CMV status not recorded). Some clones in this sample may be carry-over from other donors' samples.

This clonotype was found a few times. This chain uses TRBV20-1 with TRBJ1-2; D is ambiguous. The CDR3 runs 15 residues. Trimming pared 0 bases from V and 0 bases from J, leaving 11 bases between. CDR1 and CDR2 from the germline V gene are DFQATT and SNEGSKA (reference sequence). CDR3 sequence (DNA): TGCAGTGCTAGAGACTTAACGGCAGCTAACTATGGCTACACCTTC. It yields the protein CSARDLTAANYGYTF.

The CDR3 protein is CASSTGTSYNEQFF. CDR3 nucleotides: TGTGCCAGCAGTACCGGGACTTCCTACAATGAGCAGTTCTTC. V usage is TRBV6-1 and J usage is TRBJ2-1; tentative D call: TRBD2 (6 bases). The germline V gene encodes CDR1 MNHNS and CDR2 SASEGT. The CDR3 covers 14 residues. V lost 5 bases and J 1 base, leaving 9 bases between the germline ends.

The chain joins TRBV28 to TRBJ2-1; 7 nucleotides line up with TRBD1. V was clipped by 4 bases and J by 7 bases; unmatched bases: 19. Germline-derived CDR1 and CDR2 are MDHEN and SYDVKM. CDR3 size: 18 residues. CDR3 sequence reads: CASSSPTETGPGWNEQFF. CDR3 sequence (DNA): TGTGCCAGCAGTTCCCCAACTGAGACAGGGCCGGGCTGGAATGAGCAGTTCTTC.

This chain joins TRBV12-3 or TRBV12-4 and TRBJ2-1; no firm D call. The CDR3 consists of 14 residues. V was trimmed by 2 bases and J by 10 bases, leaving 15 bases between them. The CDR3 region is CASSLPALSSEQFF. The DNA of the CDR3 is TGTGCCAGCAGTTTACCGGCTCTCTCCTCCGAGCAGTTCTTC.

This sequence joins TRBV4-1 and TRBJ2-4, with 11 bases that match TRBD2. CDR3 length: 15 amino acids. Germline CDR1 and CDR2: MGHRA and YSYEKL. V shed 1 base and J 5 bases; nucleotides not matched to a gene: 1. The chain's CDR3 is CASSQGLAGQNIQYF. For the CDR3, the DNA is TGCGCCAGCAGCCAAGGACTAGCGGGGCAAAACATTCAGTACTTC.

The chain is built from TRBV12-3 or TRBV12-4 and TRBJ1-1; a weak D match, TRBD1 (5 bases). This CDR3 is built from 15 residues. The V end was cut by 3 bases, the J end by 0 bases, with 11 bases between. The CDR3 loop is CASSFGRGLNTEAFF. In DNA form, the CDR3 reads TGTGCCAGCAGTTTTGGGAGGGGCCTGAACACTGAAGCTTTCTTT.

The chain joins TRBV20-1 to TRBJ1-1; no clear D gene. Looked up from germline, CDR1 is DFQATT and CDR2 is SNEGSKA (reference sequence). There are 17 residues in the CDR3. Trimming took off 3 bases at V and 0 bases at J, with 20 bases between the two ends. CDR3 nucleotide sequence: TGCAGTGCTAGTTCAGTACGCGACTTTGGTGTGAACACTGAAGCTTTCTTT. Amino acid sequence: CSASSVRDFGVNTEAFF.